Shown below are 19 T cell receptor beta chains from a single sample sequenced in a study of blood T cell repertoires in COVID-19. Sequencing was performed with immunoSEQ multiplex PCR; in TCRdb, only in-frame clones are kept and a portion is missing. Here the sample spans about 280,000 clones, roughly 90% being singletons. Material for sequencing was peripheral blood. These receptors were obtained from a middle-aged man with acute or convalescent COVID-19.

This chain uses TRBV11-2 with TRBJ1-5, with D possibly being TRBD1 (6 bases). Per the germline V gene, CDR1 is SGHAT and CDR2 is FQNNGV. The V end lost 1 base, the J end lost 5 bases, and 15 bases lay between the germline ends. CDR3 length: 16 residues. Here the CDR3 reads CASSLGGTTIHQPQHF. Here the CDR3 DNA reads TGTGCCAGCAGCTTAGGAGGGACAACAATTCATCAGCCCCAGCATTTT. The full variable domain, in which reference TRBV11-2 and TRBJ1-5 provide the parts outside the CDR3, is EAGVAQSPRYKIIEKRQSVAFWCNPISGHATLYWYQQILGQGPKLLIQFQNNGVVDDSQLPKDRFSAERLKGVDSTLKIQPAKLEDSAVYLCASSLGGTTIHQPQHFGDGTRLSIL.

This chain joins TRBV2 and TRBJ1-2; D possibly corresponds to TRBD1 (5 bases). CDR1 is SNHLY and CDR2 is FYNNEI in the germline V gene. The CDR3 totals 13 residues. V gave up 10 bases and J gave up 2 bases, with 14 bases separating them. The chain's CDR3 is CATLDSRNYGYTF. In nucleotides, the CDR3 is TGTGCCACCCTAGACAGCAGGAACTATGGCTACACCTTC.

The rearrangement joins TRBV6-6 to TRBJ1-6, with D perhaps matching TRBD1 (5 bases). Germline V gene lookup returns CDR1 MNHNY and CDR2 SVGAGI (reference sequence). V lost 8 bases, J lost 6 bases, and 8 bases lay in between. The CDR3 covers 12 residues. CDR3 residues: CASGHLNSPLHF. Written as DNA, the CDR3 is TGTGCCAGCGGACACCTTAATTCACCCCTCCACTTT.

The chain combines TRBV7-2 with TRBJ2-4; 8 bases align to TRBD2. With V trimmed by 2 bases and J by 0 bases, 0 bases remained unmatched. The germline V gene encodes CDR1 SGHTA and CDR2 FQGNSA. The CDR3 is made up of 15 amino acids. The CDR3 DNA reads as TGTGCCAGCAGCTTAACTAGCGGAGCCAAAAACATTCAGTACTTC. Translated, it gives CASSLTSGAKNIQYF.

CDR3 bases: TGCGCCAGCAGCCAAGATGCGGGGATGGGGCCCCAGCATTTT. Its translation is CASSQDAGMGPQHF. This rearrangement joins TRBV4-1 to TRBJ1-5; D gene ambiguous. The CDR3 has 14 amino acids. CDR1 is MGHRA, CDR2 YSYEKL, per germline. V lost 0 bases, J lost 9 bases, and 12 bases lay in between.

The V gene is TRBV18, the J gene TRBJ1-2; D is perhaps TRBD1 (5 bases). The CDR3 is 16 amino acids. Trimming left V 6 bases short and J 1 base short, with 18 bases between. Germline V gene sequence: CDR1 KGHSH, CDR2 LQKENI. As DNA, the CDR3 is TGTGCCAGCTCCCCGACACGGGGCGGGGGTAACTATGGCTACACCTTC. It encodes CASSPTRGGGNYGYTF.

The V call is TRBV10-3, the J call TRBJ1-1; tentative D call: TRBD1 (5 bases). Germline V gene data show CDR1 as ENHRY and CDR2 as SYGVKD. CDR3 length: 14 amino acids. V was pared by 7 bases and J by 3 bases, with 15 bases between. Here the CDR3 DNA reads TGTGCCATCAACATGGGGGGAGTTCACACTGAAGCTTTCTTT. Its protein is CAINMGGVHTEAFF.

The chain links TRBV7-9 to TRBJ2-1; TRBD2 matches at 10 bases. This CDR3 comprises 17 residues. CDR1 SEHNR and CDR2 FQNEAQ come from the germline V gene (reference sequence). J gave up 3 bases and V 7 bases, and 12 bases lay outside the gene matches. The CDR3 DNA follows: TGTGCCAGCACCCCACCGGGGGGACTAGCGTTCTACAATGAGCAGTTCTTC. Protein: CASTPPGGLAFYNEQFF. The variable domain in full, completed from reference TRBV7-9 and TRBJ2-1, reads DTGVSQNPRHKITKRGQNVTFRCDPISEHNRLYWYRQTLGQGPEFLTYFQNEAQLEKSRLLSDRFSAERPKGSFSTLEIQRTEQGDSAMYLCASTPPGGLAFYNEQFFGPGTRLTVL.

The chain carries TRBV5-1 and TRBJ1-2; D is possibly TRBD1 (6 bases). Germline V CDR1 and CDR2: SGHRS, YFSETQ. Trimming cost V 4 bases and J 8 bases, with 15 bases left between them. There are 13 residues in the CDR3. CDR3 sequence: CASSIDRPAGYTF. The CDR3, as DNA: TGCGCCAGCAGCATCGACAGGCCCGCGGGCTACACCTTC.

The CDR3 reads CATAGQANQPQHF. CDR3 DNA sequence: TGTGCCACCGCTGGACAGGCTAATCAGCCCCAGCATTTT. The rearrangement joins TRBV10-3 to TRBJ1-5, with 7 bases matching TRBD1. V lost 10 bases to trimming and J lost 4 bases; unmatched junction nucleotides: 7. CDR1 ENHRY and CDR2 SYGVKD come from the germline V gene. The CDR3 sequence is 13 residues long.

This chain links TRBV7-9 with TRBJ1-3; the match to TRBD1 covers 7 bases. The CDR3 extends over 17 amino acids. In germline, CDR1 is SEHNR, CDR2 FQNEAQ (reference sequence). V shed 1 base, J shed 0 bases, and the junction held 6 bases outside the gene matches. CDR3 region: CASSLGPRGPSGNTIYF. In nucleotides, the CDR3 is TGTGCCAGCAGCTTAGGCCCAAGGGGGCCCTCTGGAAACACCATATATTTT.

This rearrangement joins TRBV6-5 to TRBJ1-6, with 7 bases fitting TRBD1. CDR1 and CDR2 from the germline V gene are MNHEY and SVGAGI. Trimming cost V 1 base and J 8 bases; bases outside gene matches: 8. The CDR3 is 16 amino acids. In DNA, the CDR3 is TGTGCCAGCAGTTACTGGACAGGTCGAGGGGATTCACCCCTCCACTTT. Translated, it gives CASSYWTGRGDSPLHF.

The chain recombines TRBV5-8 with TRBJ2-7; the D gene is possibly TRBD1 (6 bases). The CDR3 has 14 amino acids. V lost 4 bases and J lost 9, with 20 bases in between. Germline CDR1 is SGHTS and CDR2 is YDEGEE. The CDR3 DNA follows: TGTGCCAGCAGCGCCCTGCCTACAGGGACCCCGCAGTACTTC. This gives the protein CASSALPTGTPQYF.

This chain joins TRBV12-5 and TRBJ2-5; possibly TRBD1 for D (6 bases). CDR1 and CDR2 (germline): LGHNT, FRNRAP. CDR3 length: 15 residues. V was shortened by 3 bases and J by 4 bases, with 15 bases between the two germline ends. CDR3: CASGFTSQGGETQYF. CDR3 DNA sequence: TGTGCTAGTGGTTTCACTTCACAGGGCGGAGAGACCCAGTACTTC.

The count of this clone is one. This chain links TRBV5-1 with TRBJ1-5; D unclear. Trimming took 3 bases from V and 5 from J, leaving 6 bases between them. The CDR3 spans 12 residues. CDR1 and CDR2 (germline): SGHRS, YFSETQ. The CDR3 sequence: CASSSPDQPQHF. The CDR3 coding sequence is TGCGCCAGCAGCTCCCCGGATCAGCCCCAGCATTTT.

In regard to this clone: An end of the junction does not agree with germline; a read error may underlie this. The rearrangement joins TRBV7-7 to TRBJ2-6; a weak D match, TRBD1 (5 bases). The germline V gene encodes CDR1 SSHAT and CDR2 FNYEAQ (reference sequence). The CDR3 totals 21 residues. The CDR3 coding sequence is TGTGCTAGCAGCTTAGTCCCTCCCCCAACAGGTTCGCGCTCTGGGGCCAACGTCCTGACTTTC. Translating it yields CASSLVPPPTGSRSGANVLTF.

This clone was observed once. V is TRBV12-3 or TRBV12-4 and J is TRBJ2-3; D remains unclear. Between the trimmed V and J ends, which lost 5 bases and 3 bases, there was a span of 3 bases. CDR3 size: 11 residues. The CDR3 region is CASSRTDTQYF. CDR3 DNA sequence: TGTGCCAGCAGTCGGACAGATACGCAGTATTTT.

This chain uses TRBV3-1 (or the pseudogene TRBV3-2) with TRBJ2-5, with a tentative D call TRBD2 (6 bases). The CDR3 is 14 amino acids. Germline V lookup: CDR1 LGHDT, CDR2 YNNKEL (reference sequence). V was trimmed by 3 bases and J by 3 bases, leaving 11 bases between them. As DNA, the CDR3 is TGTGCCAGCAGCCACAGACTAGTGGAAGAGACCCAGTACTTC. Amino acid sequence: CASSHRLVEETQYF.

The V and J genes are TRBV2 and TRBJ2-3; D not resolved. V was cut by 3 bases and J by 3 bases, with 7 bases left in between. This CDR3 spans 13 amino acids. Germline assignment: CDR1 SNHLY and CDR2 FYNNEI. In nucleotides, the CDR3 is TGTGCCAGCAGTGACCGGGTTACAGATACGCAGTATTTT. Protein sequence: CASSDRVTDTQYF.